Here is one T cell receptor (beta chain) with its context. The table lists this clonotype with a few counts. It has no known antigen specificity. It has no much larger one-base neighbor in the sample; base qualities were not kept. These data come from a study of regulatory T cells in long-lasting Graves disease (dated by TCRdb to about 2021). Study-wide context: Newly diagnosed Graves' disease patients had taken antithyroid drugs for less than 3 months. Peripheral blood TCR sequencing and RNA sequencing compared persistent Graves' disease patients with newly diagnosed Graves' disease patients. The study took place in China and was registered as a clinical trial. A total of around 35 samples underwent TCR sequencing: about 13 from persistent and roughly 20 from newly diagnosed Graves' disease patients. Beyond this particular receptor, the publication reports: The authors noted that the small sample size was a limitation that may lower accuracy. The study examined only peripheral blood because the primary lesion, thyroid tissue, could not be accessed. More public clonotypes were shared among persistent patients (roughly 2,700) than among newly diagnosed patients (just under 1,000). Sequencing and analysis were restricted to the TCR beta chain. Lower TCR Shannon entropy and fewer highly expanded clones were observed in persistent Graves' disease patients than in newly diagnosed patients, which suggested clonal expansion. TRBV28, TRBJ1-2 and TRBJ2-5 were preferentially used in persistent disease, while TRBV20-1 and TRBJ2-1 were favored in newly diagnosed disease.

The CDR3 contains 14 residues, cysteine and phenylalanine counted. Left in the record is the CDR3 DNA by itself, 42 bases read in frame from the first base. A distance of 9 bases separates the germline ends of V and J, which lose 4 bases and 0 bases respectively. CDR1 and CDR2 were assigned from the germline V gene as SGHVS and FQNEAQ. The method behind the library was multiplex PCR. This sample was sequenced with an Illumina HiSeq 4000. To build TCR beta libraries, CDR3 regions were amplified by Arm-PCR using iRepertoire HTBI primers. PCR products were gel purified before sequencing. The published analysis was carried out like this. Across samples, some 62 TRBV and roughly 15 TRBJ segments were identified and used for gene usage analysis of CDR3 amino acid clonotypes. COPE and FqMerger were used to merge filtered high-quality paired reads into contigs. BLAST was used to align contigs to IMGT TRBV, TRBD and TRBJ reference genes, and CDR3 was defined according to IMGT. Highly expanded clones were defined as clonotypes with a frequency above 0.1%. Shannon entropy was used to measure repertoire diversity, and the Gini coefficient was used to measure V-J evenness. Public clonotypes were defined as clonotypes shared by more than one individual. TCRdb reprocessed the public reads (quality trimming at Q25 with fastp, clone calling with MiXCR) and kept in-frame beta chains. Each CDR3 protein gets just one entry, which takes the most common genes and DNA from the rows behind it. In this record, the V and J calls reflect TCRdb's handling and not the investigators' own analysis. The sample records 500,000 to 700,000 distinct CDR3 sequences, 15% to 20% of which are singletons. Together, the top ten hold about 20% of the sample.

The meaning of the sample's time point label: newly diagnosed GD, antithyroid drugs for less than 3 months. For both TCR sequencing and RNA sequencing, RNA was extracted from PBMCs using TRIzol. The diagnosis of Graves' disease followed American Thyroid Association guidelines. Patients were recruited from an endocrinology department in Xi'an, China. Each patient gave around 9 milliliters of peripheral blood, collected in an EDTA anticoagulant tube. PBMCs were isolated by Ficoll Paque Plus density gradient separation without further T cell sorting. An Agilent 2100 Bioanalyzer and agarose gel were used to assess RNA quality, and a NanoDrop 2000 was used to measure RNA concentration. These data are also associated with another study on T cells in Graves' hyperthyroidism and ophthalmopathy. The other study reports the following: Stable Graves' hyperthyroidism was defined as no progression to ophthalmopathy during 18 months of follow-up. Hyperthyroidism patients were newly diagnosed, had a disease duration of under 2 months, and were aged 18 to 65 years. The study excluded patients with uncontrolled infections, other autoimmune diseases, pregnancy or lactation. Diagnoses relied on clinical symptoms, serum thyroxine and TRAb, thyroid ultrasound and orbital computed tomography. The TCR CDR3 was subjected to a first round of RT-PCR using the HTBI primer set and the Qiagen OneStep RT-PCR kit. Most expanded thyroid clonotypes (frequency above 0.001) were also detected in blood, suggesting blood repertoires may reflect thyroid immune responses. In cross-validation, a model built on a 13 V-J signature told ophthalmopathy apart from stable hyperthyroidism with 87.88% sensitivity and roughly 81% specificity, and in testing the same model reached 80%/75%. In validation, progression to ophthalmopathy was predicted by the model with roughly 71% sensitivity and 72.22% specificity, a median of about 6 months before onset. To identify distinguishing TCR V-J signatures, a discovery cohort of 100 patients was used, comprising 43 with Graves' ophthalmopathy and around 60 with stable Graves' hyperthyroidism. Whether ophthalmopathy could be predicted prospectively was tested in an independent validation cohort made up of approximately 19 hyperthyroidism patients plus 17 patients who later progressed to ophthalmopathy. The roughly 94 discovery patients were randomly split 7:3 into training and test sets. In addition, the study compared T-cell repertoires in thyroid tissue and in blood from several Graves' hyperthyroidism patients. Following sampling, methimazole starting at 30 mg daily was given to hyperthyroidism patients, and high-dose intravenous methylprednisolone was given to ophthalmopathy patients. A second multiplex PCR round built the libraries, followed by size selection and purification. Sequencing of the libraries was done on an Illumina HiSeq2000 using paired-end 100 bp reads. SOAPnuke was used to process the raw data, removing reads that contained adapters or uncalled bases, had a mean Phred below 15, or lacked an exact match to the constant primer or identifier. COPE v1.2.5 was used to merge high-quality paired reads, and clonotypes were defined as unique nucleotide sequences. MiTCR v1.1 was used to align the clonotypes against IMGT TRBV, TRBD and TRBJ reference segments. The analysis was restricted to V-J combinations with a frequency above 0.0001, which together covered over 99% of the repertoires. The TCS score was defined as F50 (clonal expansion) divided by E x V (chaos), with BLOSUM62-based TCRdist calculated between CDR3 peptides within each V-J. Welch's t-statistics and random forest reduced approximately 520 V-J features to 13, which were used in a naive Bayes classifier (R e1071). No statistical method was used to set the sample size in advance, and investigators knew the group allocation. TCR Vbeta CDR3 sequencing of approximately 140 peripheral blood samples (roughly 43 ophthalmopathy, around 80 hyperthyroidism and approximately 17 progressor patients) is reported in the paper.

The sequencing here drew on peripheral blood mononuclear cells (PBMCs), taken at new diagnosis, from a patient treated with antithyroid drugs. The source of this sequence is a woman aged 30 to 39 with Graves disease. Donor details come from another sample of the same person, matched by shared clones. The receptor chain draws on TRBV7-8 and TRBJ1-2; the D gene is not confidently resolved. The CDR3 protein sequence reads: CASSYRSANYGYTF. The DNA reads TGTGCCAGCAGCTACAGATCTGCTAACTATGGCTACACCTTC.